Sequencing of this T cell receptor (beta chain) was carried out in a study of cytomegalovirus exposure and HLA in healthy donors. Study-wide points: Further analysis, carried out later, found HLA-associated TCR beta chains more clonally expanded than equally common other chains.

Primers included in the PCR were 60 Vbeta and 13 Jbeta primers. Only in-frame clones appear in the TCRdb table, and some are missing; sequencing was by immunoSEQ multiplex PCR. The data contain approximately 170,000 clones, around 68% of them singletons. With regard to this clone: No antigen is known for it.

Sequences were obtained from PBMCs. The sequence was collected from a man aged 45-65 years in good health and CMV-seronegative.

CDR3 protein: CASSLGTAHSPLHF. The CDR3 DNA is TGTGCCAGCAGCTTAGGGACAGCCCATTCACCCCTCCACTTT. V is TRBV11-3 and J is TRBJ1-6, with D perhaps TRBD1 (6 bases). The CDR3 has 14 residues. Trimming took off 1 base at V and 8 bases at J, with 9 bases between the two ends. Germline V gene data show CDR1 as SGHNT and CDR2 as YENEEA.